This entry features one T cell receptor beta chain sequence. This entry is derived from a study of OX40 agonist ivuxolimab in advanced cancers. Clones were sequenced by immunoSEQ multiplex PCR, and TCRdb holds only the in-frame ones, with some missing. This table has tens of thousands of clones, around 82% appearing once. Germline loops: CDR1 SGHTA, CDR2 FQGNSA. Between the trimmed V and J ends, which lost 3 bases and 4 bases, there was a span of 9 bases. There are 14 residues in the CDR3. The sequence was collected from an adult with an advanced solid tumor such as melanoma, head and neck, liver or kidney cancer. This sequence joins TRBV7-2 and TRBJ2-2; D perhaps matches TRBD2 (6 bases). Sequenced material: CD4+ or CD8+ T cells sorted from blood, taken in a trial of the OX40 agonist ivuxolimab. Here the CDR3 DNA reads TGTGCCAGCAGCTTTTTTAGCGGCACCGGGGAGCTGTTTTTT. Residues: CASSFFSGTGELFF. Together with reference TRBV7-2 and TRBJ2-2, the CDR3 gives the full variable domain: GAGVSQSPSNKVTEKGKDVELRCDPISGHTALYWYRQSLGQGLEFLIYFQGNSAPDKSGLPSDRFSAERTGGSVSTLTIQRTQQEDSAVYLCASSFFSGTGELFFGEGSRLTVL.